Sequencing of this TCR beta chain was carried out in a study of blood T cell repertoires in COVID-19. Across the whole study: Sample material is recorded as cDNA or gDNA derived from T cells, B-cell-depleted T cells, or PBMCs.

The junction had 6 bases not matched to a gene; V was cut back by 4 bases and J by 3 bases. The V gene's germline CDR1 is SGHNT and CDR2 YYREEE (reference sequence). The CDR3 loop spans 16 amino acids. Source study methods: Nucleated cell number was recorded as an estimate derived from reference gene primer amplification. Method: immunoSEQ multiplex PCR; TCRdb's copy keeps in-frame clones and lacks some. V and J calls and clone size are as listed in that table; D and trimming were resolved from the DNA. Of more than 90,000 clones listed, 80% to 90% are singletons. The sample was peripheral blood. The rearrangement joins TRBV5-4 to TRBJ2-3, with TRBD2 matching over 12 bases. This clonotype was obtained from a man aged 40-49 years with acute or convalescent COVID-19. The CDR3 loop reads CASSHGLAGGTDTQYF. In DNA form, the CDR3 reads TGTGCCAGCAGCCACGGCCTAGCGGGAGGGACAGATACGCAGTATTTT.